These 25 T cell receptor beta chains came from one sample sequenced in a study of blood T cells in healthy people across ages. A sample-barcoded 5' primer and a J-beta primer mix were used in a second PCR of roughly 7 to 11 cycles. One entry per CDR3 protein, called by TCRdb with MiXCR from the 5' RACE reads. Seen here are 550,000 to 700,000 distinct CDR3 sequences, 27% observed once, and the top ten hold about 18%. Sequenced sample: blood. These receptors originate from a woman in her 70s in good health.

This clonotype was seen only a few times. The chain combines TRBV27 with TRBJ2-1, with 11 positions matching TRBD1. The J call is doubtful: the DNA matches TRBJ2-7 better. The CDR3 runs to 15 residues. The germline gives CDR1 MNHEY, CDR2 SMNVEV (reference sequence). CDR3 nucleotide sequence: TGTGCCAGCAGTTCATGGGACAGGGGGTCCTACGAGCAGTACTTC. It codes for CASSSWDRGSYEQYF.

The chain is built from TRBV4-2 and TRBJ2-5, with 9 nucleotides matching TRBD1. The germline gives CDR1 LGHNA, CDR2 YNFKEQ. The CDR3 is 16 amino acids. The V gene end was trimmed by 0 bases and the J gene end by 5 bases; junction bases not matched to a gene: 7. The CDR3 sequence: CASSQDPGQGGETQYF. CDR3 DNA sequence: TGTGCCAGCAGCCAAGACCCGGGACAGGGAGGGGAGACCCAGTACTTC.

This clonotype was seen a few times. The chain couples TRBV24-1 to TRBJ2-3; D is perhaps TRBD1 (6 bases). Germline V gene data show CDR1 as KGHDR and CDR2 as SFDVKD. This CDR3 contains 11 residues. Trimming took 11 bases from V and 5 from J, leaving 10 bases between them. CDR3: CASEGEDTQYF. The DNA for the CDR3 is TGTGCCAGCGAGGGGGAAGATACGCAGTATTTT.

This clonotype occurred a few times. J is TRBJ2-2 and V is TRBV2; no clear D. The CDR3 is made up of 13 amino acids. Germline-derived CDR1 and CDR2 are SNHLY and FYNNEI. V lost 4 bases to trimming and J lost 7 bases, with 10 bases between them. CDR3 amino acids: CASSVRMGGELFF. The CDR3 nucleotides are TGTGCCAGCAGTGTTCGGATGGGCGGGGAGCTGTTTTTT. The whole variable domain, filled in from reference TRBV2 and TRBJ2-2, reads EPEVTQTPSHQVTQMGQEVILRCVPISNHLYFYWYRQILGQKVEFLVSFYNNEISEKSEIFDDQFSVERPDGSNFTLKIRSTKLEDSAMYFCASSVRMGGELFFGEGSRLTVL.

At least ten counts were recorded for this clonotype. The chain carries TRBV29-1 and TRBJ1-1; unclear D gene. Trimming took 4 bases from V and 1 from J, leaving 7 bases between them. Germline CDR1 is SQVTM and CDR2 is ANQGSEA. CDR3 length: 12 amino acids. CDR3 amino acids: CSVVWTNTEAFF. Here the CDR3 DNA reads TGCAGCGTTGTTTGGACGAACACTGAAGCTTTCTTT.

V is TRBV4-3 and J is TRBJ2-1, with no clear D. This CDR3 contains 15 residues. V dropped 1 base and J dropped 2 bases, with 9 bases sitting between them. CDR1 and CDR2 from the germline V gene are LGHNA and YSLEER. The CDR3 nucleotides read TGCGCCAGCAGCCAAGGGGGTCTGGCCTACAATGAGCAGTTCTTC. Translating gives CASSQGGLAYNEQFF.

This chain links TRBV5-1 with TRBJ2-2; D remains unclear. Trimming took off 0 bases at V and 4 bases at J, with 10 bases between the two ends. The CDR3 has 15 amino acids. The germline CDR1 and CDR2 sequences are SGHRS and YFSETQ. CDR3 residues: CASSLGAVTTGELFF. The CDR3 DNA reads as TGCGCCAGCAGCTTGGGGGCAGTAACCACCGGGGAGCTGTTTTTT.

A few counts support this clonotype. This chain links TRBV27 with TRBJ1-2, with 11 bases identical to TRBD1. The V gene end was trimmed by 3 bases and the J gene end by 8 bases; junction bases not matched to a gene: 11. This CDR3 spans 16 amino acids. Germline values: CDR1 MNHEY, CDR2 SMNVEV (reference sequence). Here the CDR3 DNA reads TGTGCCAGCAGTTTCTCGCCCGGACAGGGGGCGAAAGGCTACACCTTC. This sequence encodes CASSFSPGQGAKGYTF.

CDR3 DNA: TGTGCCACCAGCAGAGATGGTTCAGGGGCCGGCGAGCAGTACTTC. Its translation: CATSRDGSGAGEQYF. The chain recombines TRBV15 with TRBJ2-7; a weak D match, TRBD1 (6 bases). CDR1 and CDR2 from the germline V gene are LNHNV and YYDKDF (reference sequence). The CDR3 has 15 amino acids. With 0 bases removed from V and 6 bases from J, the gap between germline ends came to 15 bases.

The rearrangement joins TRBV5-1 to TRBJ1-2, with D tentatively TRBD1 (5 bases). Per the germline V gene, CDR1 is SGHRS and CDR2 is YFSETQ. This CDR3 is 13 amino acids long. With 4 bases removed from V and 5 bases from J, the gap between germline ends came to 12 bases. CDR3: CASSAGTAYGYTF. Here the CDR3 DNA reads TGCGCCAGCAGCGCAGGGACCGCGTATGGCTACACCTTC.

This clonotype was counted between two and nine times. This rearrangement joins TRBV15 to TRBJ1-5; no definite D call. The germline V gene encodes CDR1 LNHNV and CDR2 YYDKDF (reference sequence). Between the trimmed V and J ends, which lost 5 bases and 5 bases, there was a span of 7 bases. The CDR3 extends over 12 amino acids. The DNA of the CDR3 is TGTGCCACCAGCCAGGATGATCAGCCCCAGCATTTT. It encodes CATSQDDQPQHF.

The rearrangement joins TRBV7-9 to TRBJ1-1; the D is unclear. V gave up 3 bases and J gave up 7 bases, with 9 bases separating them. This CDR3 is 12 amino acids long. CDR1 is SEHNR and CDR2 is FQNEAQ in the germline V gene (reference sequence). CDR3 sequence: CASSFVLSEAFF. The CDR3 bases are TGTGCCAGCAGCTTTGTCCTGAGTGAAGCTTTCTTT.

The chain couples TRBV10-3 to TRBJ2-1; D is undetermined. Germline lookup yields CDR1 ENHRY and CDR2 SYGVKD. This CDR3 contains 11 residues. The V gene lost 3 bases and the J gene lost 8 bases, with 5 bases spanning the gap. The CDR3 region has the DNA TGTGCCATCAGTGATGTCGATGAGCAGTTCTTC. Protein product: CAISDVDEQFF.

This clonotype was seen many times. The chain links TRBV7-8 to TRBJ1-6; TRBD1 matches 8 bases. The CDR3 extends over 14 amino acids. Germline V gene lookup returns CDR1 SGHVS and CDR2 FQNEAQ. The V gene end was trimmed by 3 bases and the J gene end by 8 bases; junction bases not matched to a gene: 3. The CDR3 DNA is TGTGCCAGCAGCTTCCGACAGGGGTATTCACCCCTCCACTTT. Amino acids: CASSFRQGYSPLHF.

This clonotype has more than one count but fewer than ten. V and J are TRBV11-1 and TRBJ2-2; D gene unclear. The CDR3 runs to 12 residues. Germline lookup yields CDR1 SGHAT and CDR2 FQDESV (reference sequence). Trimming removed 5 bases from V and 7 bases from J, with 8 bases in between. CDR3 bases: TGTGCCAGCAGCCCCCGGTACGGGGAGCTGTTTTTT. Translation gives CASSPRYGELFF.

J is TRBJ2-5 and V is TRBV4-2; 10 bases align to TRBD2. TRBJ2-1 explains the end of the DNA better; the J call may be wrong. CDR1 is LGHNA and CDR2 is YNFKEQ in the germline V gene. There are 16 residues in the CDR3. CDR3 region: CASSQVVIAGGNEQFF. The CDR3 DNA reads as TGTGCCAGCAGCCAAGTGGTAATAGCGGGGGGTAATGAGCAGTTCTTC.

This clonotype was picked up a small number of times. The rearrangement joins TRBV13 to TRBJ2-3; D is possibly TRBD2 (6 bases). The CDR3 length is 12 residues. Between the trimmed V and J ends, which lost 5 bases and 11 bases, there was a span of 14 bases. Germline-derived CDR1 and CDR2 are PRHDT and FYEKMQ (reference sequence). The CDR3, as DNA: TGTGCCAGCAGCGCGGGACGGGGATTGCAGTATTTT. Its protein is CASSAGRGLQYF.

This clonotype was recorded only once. The chain uses TRBV20-1 and TRBJ2-7, with D possibly TRBD1 on 5 matching bases. The CDR3 has 13 residues. Germline values: CDR1 DFQATT, CDR2 SNEGSKA (reference sequence). The CDR3 DNA follows: TGCAGCCAAAAAGACAGTTACTCCTACGAGCAGTACTTC. This translates into CSQKDSYSYEQYF.

With regard to this clonotype: At one of its ends the junction is not consistent with the germline gene, which may arise from a read error. The V gene is TRBV7-7, the J gene TRBJ2-5; D unresolved. The CDR3 length is 15 residues. CDR1 SSHAT and CDR2 FNYEAQ come from the germline V gene (reference sequence). The CDR3 sequence: CASSSGPPSRETQYF. CDR3 DNA sequence: TGTGCTAGCAGCTCCGGGCCCCCGAGCAGAGAGACCCAGTACTTC. Together with reference TRBV7-7 and TRBJ2-5, the CDR3 gives the full variable domain: GAGVSQSPRYKVTKRGQDVTLRCDPISSHATLYWYQQALGQGPEFLTYFNYEAQPDKSGLPSDRFSAERPEGSISTLTIQRTEQRDSAMYRCASSSGPPSRETQYFGPGTRLLVL.

Only a few counts were recorded for this clonotype. This chain links TRBV7-2 with TRBJ1-4; the match to TRBD1 covers 7 bases. CDR1 is SGHTA, CDR2 FQGNSA, per germline. V trimming: 6 bases; J trimming: 7 bases; junction bases outside the gene matches: 11. This CDR3 is built from 15 residues. CDR3 sequence (DNA): TGTGCCAGCAGTGAACAAGGGGGCTGGGTTGAAAAACTGTTTTTT. Protein product: CASSEQGGWVEKLFF.

The chain employs TRBV15 and TRBJ1-2, with 8 bases fitting TRBD1. Germline values: CDR1 LNHNV, CDR2 YYDKDF (reference sequence). J gave up 5 bases and V 5 bases, and 7 bases lay outside the gene matches. The CDR3 totals 14 residues. CDR3 in DNA: TGTGCCACCAGCGCTCCCGACAGGGGATATGGCTACACCTTC. Its translation is CATSAPDRGYGYTF.

Of note for this clonotype: Germline is not matched at one junction end, which may reflect a read error. The rearrangement uses TRBV5-1 and TRBJ2-5; unclear D gene. The germline CDR1 and CDR2 sequences are SGHRS and YFSETQ. CDR3 size: 13 residues. The CDR3 bases are TGCGCCTGCAGCGTTGGACGTGGGGAGACCCAGTACTTC. Its protein product is CACSVGRGETQYF.

The chain recombines TRBV29-1 with TRBJ2-7; TRBD2 might be the D (5 bases). V lost 5 bases and J lost 3, with 14 bases in between. The CDR3 is 13 amino acids. Looked up from germline, CDR1 is SQVTM and CDR2 is ANQGSEA. This chain's CDR3 is CSVRGDRIYEQYF. The CDR3 DNA reads TGCAGCGTTCGGGGAGATCGAATCTACGAGCAGTACTTC.

The chain combines TRBV6-1 with TRBJ2-5, with D possibly TRBD2 on 5 matching bases. Trimming removed 0 bases from V and 4 bases from J, with 9 bases in between. The germline V gene has CDR1 MNHNS and CDR2 SASEGT. The CDR3 length is 14 residues. The CDR3 sequence: CASSEAMAGETQYF. Written as DNA, the CDR3 is TGTGCCAGCAGTGAAGCAATGGCGGGAGAGACCCAGTACTTC.

The V and J genes are TRBV12-3 or TRBV12-4 and TRBJ2-5; 7 nucleotides align to TRBD2. The J call may be in error: the DNA end matches TRBJ2-7 better. CDR3 size: 15 residues. As DNA, the CDR3 is TGTGCCAGCAGTCCCATTGCGGGGGTGGCTAACGAGCAGTACTTC. Its translation: CASSPIAGVANEQYF.